The rows below give T cell receptor beta chains drawn from one sample of a study of blood T cells in healthy people across ages. Via MiXCR, TCRdb re-called the 5' RACE reads, giving one row per CDR3 protein. The table records about 680,000 distinct CDR3 sequences, over 45% of them present only once. The sequenced sample was blood. Receptors originate from a woman in her fifties or sixties in good health. Both conserved end residues are part of each CDR3. The order of the fields is V gene, clone size, D gene, J gene, CDR3 length, CDR3 DNA, CDR3 protein. D genes are given only for firm matches. The listing skips clone size in some rows; elsewhere it reads once, few, many or a size class.

v_call: TRBV6-2/TRBV6-3
clone_size: .
d_call: .
j_call: TRBJ2-4
cdr3_length: 14
cdr3_nt: TGTGCCAGCAGTTACAGGGCCGAGGTACACATTCAGTACTTC
cdr3_aa: CASSYRAEVHIQYF

v_call: TRBV5-1
clone_size: .
d_call: TRBD2
j_call: TRBJ2-1
cdr3_length: 15
cdr3_nt: TGCGCCAGCAGCTTGGCGGGGACTAGACGCAATGAGCAGTTCTTC
cdr3_aa: CASSLAGTRRNEQFF

v_call: TRBV20-1
clone_size: .
d_call: TRBD1
j_call: TRBJ1-2
cdr3_length: 13
cdr3_nt: TGCAGTGCTAGCAGGACAGGACCTTATGGCTACACCTTC
cdr3_aa: CSASRTGPYGYTF

v_call: TRBV20-1
clone_size: .
d_call: TRBD2
j_call: TRBJ2-2
cdr3_length: 17
cdr3_nt: TGCAGTGCTAGACCCGGACTAGCGGGAGGGCCTGCCGGGGAGCTGTTTTTT
cdr3_aa: CSARPGLAGGPAGELFF

v_call: TRBV25-1
clone_size: few
d_call: TRBD2
j_call: TRBJ2-7
cdr3_length: 11
cdr3_nt: TGTGCCAGCAGCAAGCGGGAGGAGCAGTACTTC
cdr3_aa: CASSKREEQYF

v_call: TRBV15
clone_size: .
d_call: .
j_call: TRBJ2-3
cdr3_length: 13
cdr3_nt: TGTGCCACCAGCAGAGAGGTACGGGATACGCAGTATTTT
cdr3_aa: CATSREVRDTQYF

v_call: TRBV6-5
clone_size: few
d_call: .
j_call: TRBJ2-6
cdr3_length: 19
cdr3_nt: TGTGCCAGCAGTTACTCGATCGCCAGGGGGGACTCTGGGGCCAACGTCCTGACTTTC
cdr3_aa: CASSYSIARGDSGANVLTF

v_call: TRBV4-3
clone_size: few
d_call: TRBD1
j_call: TRBJ2-2
cdr3_length: 15
cdr3_nt: TGCGCCAGCAGCCAAAGGACAGGGAACACCGGGGAGCTGTTTTTT
cdr3_aa: CASSQRTGNTGELFF

v_call: TRBV7-9
clone_size: few
d_call: TRBD1
j_call: TRBJ2-7
cdr3_length: 13
cdr3_nt: TGTGCCAGCAGCAACGGACAGGGCTACGAGCAGTACTTC
cdr3_aa: CASSNGQGYEQYF

v_call: TRBV7-3
clone_size: once
d_call: TRBD1
j_call: TRBJ2-1
cdr3_length: 16
cdr3_nt: TGTGCCAGCAGCGTACTGGACAGGGGAAAGTACAATGAGCAGTTCTTC
cdr3_aa: CASSVLDRGKYNEQFF

v_call: TRBV5-1
clone_size: .
d_call: TRBD1
j_call: TRBJ1-2
cdr3_length: 14
cdr3_nt: TGCGCCAGCAGCTTCGCGGGACAGAACTATGGCTACACCTTC
cdr3_aa: CASSFAGQNYGYTF

v_call: TRBV7-2
clone_size: few
d_call: TRBD2
j_call: TRBJ2-3
cdr3_length: 15
cdr3_nt: TGTGCCAGCAGCCTCGCGGGAGGCCCTGGAGATACGCAGTATTTT
cdr3_aa: CASSLAGGPGDTQYF

v_call: TRBV29-1
clone_size: few
d_call: TRBD1
j_call: TRBJ1-2
cdr3_length: 15
cdr3_nt: TGCAGCGTTTTACAGGGGATTTATCGGAACTATGGCTACACCTTC
cdr3_aa: CSVLQGIYRNYGYTF

v_call: TRBV20-1
clone_size: .
d_call: TRBD1
j_call: TRBJ1-2
cdr3_length: 11
cdr3_nt: TGCAGTACTACAGGGGACTATGGCTACACCTTC
cdr3_aa: CSTTGDYGYTF

v_call: TRBV20-1
clone_size: .
d_call: TRBD2
j_call: TRBJ2-1
cdr3_length: 14
cdr3_nt: TGCAGTGCTAGATCTGGACTAGCGTCGTTTGAGCAGTTCTTC
cdr3_aa: CSARSGLASFEQFF

v_call: TRBV20-1
clone_size: .
d_call: .
j_call: TRBJ1-1
cdr3_length: 16
cdr3_nt: TGCAGTGCTAGAACGATAGAAAAACGGTGGGGCACTGAAGCTTTCTTT
cdr3_aa: CSARTIEKRWGTEAFF

v_call: TRBV20-1
clone_size: .
d_call: TRBD1
j_call: TRBJ2-1
cdr3_length: 14
cdr3_nt: TGCAGTGCTAGAGTACCACAGGGGGTGGTCGAGCAGTTCTTC
cdr3_aa: CSARVPQGVVEQFF

v_call: TRBV7-6
clone_size: .
d_call: .
j_call: TRBJ1-2
cdr3_length: 16
cdr3_nt: TGTGCCAGCAGCTTAATGGGGGGGGCTGGACCCAATGGCTACACCTTC
cdr3_aa: CASSLMGGAGPNGYTF

v_call: TRBV7-2
clone_size: many
d_call: TRBD2
j_call: TRBJ2-7
cdr3_length: 16
cdr3_nt: TGTGCCAGCAGCATACCCGGGACTAGCGGGAAATACGAGCAGTACTTC
cdr3_aa: CASSIPGTSGKYEQYF

v_call: TRBV12-3/TRBV12-4
clone_size: many
d_call: .
j_call: TRBJ2-6
cdr3_length: 15
cdr3_nt: TGTGCCAGCAGTCAGCCAGGCTCTGGGGCCAACGTCCTGACTTTC
cdr3_aa: CASSQPGSGANVLTF

v_call: TRBV7-9
clone_size: .
d_call: TRBD1
j_call: TRBJ2-1
cdr3_length: 17
cdr3_nt: TGTGCCAGCAGCCATCTGGGGGCAGGGGGCAAAGCCAATGAGCAGTTCTTC
cdr3_aa: CASSHLGAGGKANEQFF

v_call: TRBV4-3
clone_size: few
d_call: TRBD2
j_call: TRBJ2-7
cdr3_length: 13
cdr3_nt: TGCGCCAGCAGCCGCGCGGGAGATGACGAGCAGTACTTC
cdr3_aa: CASSRAGDDEQYF

v_call: TRBV28
clone_size: .
d_call: TRBD1
j_call: TRBJ2-7
cdr3_length: 15
cdr3_nt: TGTGCCAGCAGTCCATACAGGGGGGATAGAAACAAGCAGTACTTC
cdr3_aa: CASSPYRGDRNKQYF

v_call: TRBV10-3
clone_size: once
d_call: TRBD1
j_call: TRBJ2-5
cdr3_length: 15
cdr3_nt: TGTGCCATCAAGGGGGACAGGGGGGTTCGAGAGACCCAGTACTTC
cdr3_aa: CAIKGDRGVRETQYF

v_call: TRBV7-6
clone_size: .
d_call: .
j_call: TRBJ2-1
cdr3_length: 15
cdr3_nt: TGTGCCAGCAGCCCCCCGTCCGGGAGTTGGAATGAGCAGTTCTTC
cdr3_aa: CASSPPSGSWNEQFF

v_call: TRBV20-1
clone_size: few
d_call: .
j_call: TRBJ2-7
cdr3_length: 13
cdr3_nt: TGCAGTGCTAGACAGGGCCTCTCCTACGAGCAGTACTTC
cdr3_aa: CSARQGLSYEQYF

v_call: TRBV28
clone_size: .
d_call: TRBD2
j_call: TRBJ2-7
cdr3_length: 13
cdr3_nt: TGTGCAATAGGACTAGCGTTAACCTACGAGCAGTACTTC
cdr3_aa: CAIGLALTYEQYF

v_call: TRBV29-1
clone_size: .
d_call: TRBD2
j_call: TRBJ2-1
cdr3_length: 17
cdr3_nt: TGCAGCGTGGGCCTGTCTGCGAGCGGGAGCATGGGCAATGAGCAGTTCTTC
cdr3_aa: CSVGLSASGSMGNEQFF

v_call: TRBV24-1
clone_size: .
d_call: TRBD1
j_call: TRBJ2-2
cdr3_length: 16
cdr3_nt: TGTGCCACCAGTGCTCGAGACAGGGGGATATCCGGGGAGCTGTTTTTT
cdr3_aa: CATSARDRGISGELFF

v_call: TRBV4-3
clone_size: .
d_call: TRBD1
j_call: TRBJ2-7
cdr3_length: 16
cdr3_nt: TGCGCCAGCAGCCTTAGCCCGGGACAGGGGGCCTACGAGCAGTACTTC
cdr3_aa: CASSLSPGQGAYEQYF

v_call: TRBV6-5
clone_size: .
d_call: TRBD1
j_call: TRBJ1-1
cdr3_length: 13
cdr3_nt: TGTGCCAGCAGTTACTCCGGGACAGGTGAAGCTTTCTTT
cdr3_aa: CASSYSGTGEAFF

v_call: TRBV20-1
clone_size: .
d_call: .
j_call: TRBJ2-3
cdr3_length: 15
cdr3_nt: TGCAGTGCTCGTTCCGGATCTGCTGGGAGAGGTACGCAGTATTTT
cdr3_aa: CSARSGSAGRGTQYF

v_call: TRBV29-1
clone_size: many
d_call: TRBD1
j_call: TRBJ2-7
cdr3_length: 13
cdr3_nt: TGCAGCGTGACAGGGTTAGGCTCCTACGAGCAGTACTTC
cdr3_aa: CSVTGLGSYEQYF

v_call: TRBV7-3
clone_size: few
d_call: .
j_call: TRBJ2-5
cdr3_length: 13
cdr3_nt: TGTGCCAGCAGCTTATTAGTGGAAGAGACCCAGTACTTC
cdr3_aa: CASSLLVEETQYF

v_call: TRBV20-1
clone_size: .
d_call: .
j_call: TRBJ1-5
cdr3_length: 20
cdr3_nt: TGCAGTGCTAGTTACGGCCGCAGCCCAAGCGTAACTTATAGCAATCAGCCCCAGCATTTT
cdr3_aa: CSASYGRSPSVTYSNQPQHF

v_call: TRBV7-3
clone_size: few
d_call: .
j_call: TRBJ1-1
cdr3_length: 14
cdr3_nt: TGTGCCAGCAGCGAGACAGCGGCGAACACTGAAGCTTTCTTT
cdr3_aa: CASSETAANTEAFF

v_call: TRBV29-1
clone_size: few
d_call: TRBD2
j_call: TRBJ2-2
cdr3_length: 16
cdr3_nt: TGCAGCGTGAAACTCGGGACTAGCGGATACCCCGGGGAGCTGTTTTTT
cdr3_aa: CSVKLGTSGYPGELFF

v_call: TRBV5-6
clone_size: .
d_call: .
j_call: TRBJ1-2
cdr3_length: 13
cdr3_nt: TGTGCCAGCAGCTTGCCGGCCCACTATGGCTACACCTTC
cdr3_aa: CASSLPAHYGYTF

v_call: TRBV3-1
clone_size: few
d_call: .
j_call: TRBJ2-7
cdr3_length: 14
cdr3_nt: TGTGCCAGCAGCCAAAGAGGGGCTCAGGACGAGCAGTACTTC
cdr3_aa: CASSQRGAQDEQYF

v_call: TRBV4-2
clone_size: few
d_call: TRBD2
j_call: TRBJ2-1
cdr3_length: 13
cdr3_nt: TGTGCCAGCAGCCAAGATTTGGGGGGGGAGCAGTTCTTC
cdr3_aa: CASSQDLGGEQFF

v_call: TRBV5-4
clone_size: .
d_call: .
j_call: TRBJ2-1
cdr3_length: 14
cdr3_nt: TGTGCCAGCAGCCGTGGCGGACAAGCCTACGAGCAGTTCTTC
cdr3_aa: CASSRGGQAYEQFF

v_call: TRBV20-1
clone_size: .
d_call: TRBD2
j_call: TRBJ2-1
cdr3_length: 15
cdr3_nt: TGCAGTGTTAGAGCTGGGACTAGCGGGAGGGATGAGCAGTTCTTC
cdr3_aa: CSVRAGTSGRDEQFF

v_call: TRBV20-1
clone_size: .
d_call: .
j_call: TRBJ1-2
cdr3_length: 12
cdr3_nt: TGCAGTGCTAGTCCCGGGGCCTATGGCTACACCTTC
cdr3_aa: CSASPGAYGYTF

v_call: TRBV9
clone_size: .
d_call: TRBD2
j_call: TRBJ2-1
cdr3_length: 15
cdr3_nt: TGTGCCAGCAGCGCCGGGACTAAATTAGTGAATGAGCAGTTCTTC
cdr3_aa: CASSAGTKLVNEQFF

v_call: TRBV14
clone_size: .
d_call: .
j_call: TRBJ2-1
cdr3_length: 16
cdr3_nt: TGTGCCAGCAGCCAAGGGGAGGCATCGGCCTACAATGAGCAGTTCTTC
cdr3_aa: CASSQGEASAYNEQFF